Here is one T cell receptor (beta chain) with its context. This clonotype has more than one count but fewer than ten. What this receptor recognizes is not known. No per-base quality is available; no much larger clone lies one base away. RNA was isolated from bulk unsorted tissue, and RNA quality was assessed with a NanoDrop ND-1000 and an Agilent 2100. The donors were newly diagnosed lung cancer patients admitted for thoracic surgery in China from August to November 2014 who had not received prior chemotherapy. Patients who had received previous radiotherapy or chemotherapy, or who had another concurrent cancer, were excluded from the study. Pieces of surgical tissue measuring about 1-2.1 cm3 were kept in RNAlater solution and held at -80 degrees C until needed. Ends trimmed: V by 4 bases, J by 0 bases; bases unmatched to a gene: 16. Counted from cysteine to phenylalanine, this CDR3 has 20 amino acids. The sequence is cut down to CDR3 DNA, 60 bases in frame from base 1.

This entry belongs to a study of tumor and adjacent non-tumor tissue in lung cancer (dated by TCRdb to 2016 to 2018). Regarding the research as a whole: The cohort included some 11 adenocarcinoma, a couple of squamous cell carcinoma and 1 small cell lung cancer patients. Ages among the approximately 15 patients ranged from about 31 to 80 years, there were around ten men and 5 women, and disease was at TNM stage I to III. For each patient, one tumor sample and one normal lung sample were taken, giving about 29 paired specimens that underwent TCRbeta CDR3 sequencing. The study compared bulk TCRbeta repertoires from lung tumor tissue and matched distant non-tumor lung tissue of approximately 14 lung cancer patients. Sequencing produced more than 100,000,000 productive TCRbeta reads in total, an average of about 4.17 million reads per sample. Broader findings and caveats from the paper: Neither the sequencing platform nor unique molecular identifiers are mentioned in the methods. Because peripheral blood was not sequenced, the blood TCRbeta repertoires of the lung cancer patients in the study went unexamined. TCR diversity was significantly higher in younger patients, and greater tumor TCR diversity was associated with shorter overall survival and shorter disease-free survival. Tumor tissue showed significantly higher TCR diversity (inverse Simpson) than normal lung tissue, at roughly 390 vs 170 (P = 0.0075, Mann-Whitney U test). The top 100 clones made up a significantly larger cumulative share of the repertoire in normal lung than in tumor tissue. With only roughly 15 patients in the cohort, the authors noted that larger samples and more detailed clinical data are needed.

Libraries were constructed by multiplex PCR. Sequencing relied on an Illumina HiSeq 2500. TCRbeta libraries were constructed through three rounds of nested PCR with primers (Table S4) according to protocols modified from ARM-PCR. Before sequencing, PCR products of 200-500 bp were excised from the gel and purified with the QIAquick gel extraction kit. In the source study's methods: Reads were cleaned with Trimmomatic, merged with FLASH into complete CDR3 sequences, and assigned to V(D)J germline segments with MiTCR. Clonal diversity was computed as the inverse Simpson's index with VDJtools. In-frame sequences lacking a premature stop codon were counted as productive reads. TCRdb redid the processing of the public reads, applying fastp at Q25 and MiXCR, and retained in-frame beta chains. Identical CDR3 proteins give one entry, which carries the most common genes and DNA. The V and J calls and clone size are TCRdb's, not the authors'. The sample table contains approximately 71,000 distinct CDR3 sequences; only one count was recorded for roughly 56% of them. 20% of the sample rests with the top ten.

Sequencing was carried out using lung tumor tissue. The TCR sequence derives from a man over 45 with non-small cell lung cancer. The chain is made from TRBV12-3 or TRBV12-4 and TRBJ2-1, with 9 bases matching TRBD1. CDR3 reads: CASSSLWGKQGAGSYNEQFF. In nucleotide form, the sequence is TGTGCCAGCAGTTCCCTATGGGGAAAACAGGGGGCGGGCTCCTACAATGAGCAGTTCTTC.